Listed here are 23 T cell receptor beta chains from one sample, sequenced in a study of T cell repertoires in cytomegalovirus infection. Each CDR3 protein gets one entry after TCRdb re-called the reads with MiXCR. The sample includes around 570,000 distinct CDR3 sequences, around two fifths of them seen just once. These receptors' targets are unknown. This specimen consisted of cultured PBMCs, obtained from culture after CMV antigen stimulation. These receptors came from a human donor in good health (CMV status not recorded). Some clones in this sample may be carry-over from other donors' samples.

This chain uses TRBV11-2 with TRBJ2-5; 7 bases align to TRBD2. The CDR3 is made up of 15 amino acids. Per germline, CDR1 SGHAT and CDR2 FQNNGV. Trimming cost V 6 bases and J 1 base; bases outside gene matches: 8. The CDR3 reads CASSFSGPTQETQYF. The CDR3 region has the DNA TGTGCCAGCAGTTTTAGCGGGCCTACCCAAGAGACCCAGTACTTC.

The chain employs TRBV4-1 and TRBJ2-7; D call uncertain. V was trimmed by 2 bases and J by 6 bases, leaving 11 bases between them. The CDR3 runs to 13 residues. Germline CDR1 is MGHRA and CDR2 is YSYEKL. Here the CDR3 reads CASSQSGLGEQYF. CDR3 in DNA: TGCGCCAGCAGCCAATCCGGGCTGGGCGAGCAGTACTTC.

This clonotype was counted only a few times. The V and J genes are TRBV7-9 and TRBJ2-1, with unresolved D. The CDR3 consists of 17 residues. V lost 1 base and J 0 bases, leaving 13 bases between the germline ends. The germline V gene has CDR1 SEHNR and CDR2 FQNEAQ (reference sequence). CDR3 nucleotides: TGTGCCAGCAGCTTAGGAATACGGCAGGCCTCCTACAATGAGCAGTTCTTC. It yields the protein CASSLGIRQASYNEQFF.

This clonotype was found a few times. V gene TRBV11-3 combines with J gene TRBJ2-1, with TRBD2 identical over 10 bases. V gave up 0 bases and J gave up 4 bases; unmatched junction bases: 6. CDR1 is SGHNT and CDR2 is YENEEA in the germline V gene. The CDR3 covers 17 residues. In DNA form, the CDR3 reads TGTGCCAGCAGCTTAGACGGGGGGACTAGCGCTTACAATGAGCAGTTCTTC. Translated: CASSLDGGTSAYNEQFF. Looking up the rest from reference TRBV11-3 and TRBJ2-1 gives the full variable domain: EAGVVQSPRYKIIEKKQPVAFWCNPISGHNTLYWYLQNLGQGPELLIRYENEEAVDDSQLPKDRFSAERLKGVDSTLKIQPAELGDSAVYLCASSLDGGTSAYNEQFFGPGTRLTVL.

A few counts support this clonotype. The V gene is TRBV19, the J gene TRBJ2-2; 13 bases map to TRBD2. This CDR3 is built from 17 residues. CDR1 is LNHDA and CDR2 is SQIVND in the germline V gene (reference sequence). Germline trimming cut 3 bases from V and 8 bases from J; bases unmatched to any gene: 9. The CDR3 region has the DNA TGTGCCAGTAGTATGACTAGCGGGGGGCTCCGTGGAGGGGAGCTGTTTTTT. Its protein is CASSMTSGGLRGGELFF.

This clonotype was seen ten or more times. This chain links TRBV7-2 with TRBJ2-3; possible D gene TRBD1, 6 bases. Germline V gene data show CDR1 as SGHTA and CDR2 as FQGNSA. The CDR3 is made up of 12 amino acids. Trimming stripped 3 bases from V and 6 bases from J, with 7 bases between. CDR3 protein: CASSFRGDTQYF. The CDR3, as DNA: TGTGCCAGCAGCTTTAGGGGGGATACGCAGTATTTT.

This clonotype has a handful of counts. The chain carries TRBV7-2 and TRBJ1-1, with TRBD1 identical over 9 bases. Germline loops: CDR1 SGHTA, CDR2 FQGNSA. The CDR3 sequence is 14 residues long. After removal of 4 bases from V and 7 bases from J, the junction contained 7 bases not matched to a gene. The CDR3 bases are TGTGCCAGCAGCTCCCCGGGACAGGGAGGTGAAGCTTTCTTT. Translating it yields CASSSPGQGGEAFF. The full variable domain, in which reference TRBV7-2 and TRBJ1-1 provide the parts outside the CDR3, is GAGVSQSPSNKVTEKGKDVELRCDPISGHTALYWYRQSLGQGLEFLIYFQGNSAPDKSGLPSDRFSAERTGGSVSTLTIQRTQQEDSAVYLCASSSPGQGGEAFFGQGTRLTVV.

The chain is built from TRBV7-6 and TRBJ2-3; 9 bases match TRBD2. The length of the CDR3 is 19 residues. J gave up 0 bases and V 3 bases, and 13 bases lay outside the gene matches. The V gene's germline CDR1 is SGHVS and CDR2 FNYEAQ. The CDR3 loop reads CASSFGWRRLADSTDTQYF. CDR3 nucleotide sequence: TGTGCCAGCAGCTTTGGTTGGCGTCGACTAGCGGATAGCACAGATACGCAGTATTTT.

V is TRBV2 and J is TRBJ1-1; 7 bases align to TRBD1. CDR1 is SNHLY, CDR2 FYNNEI, per germline. The CDR3 contains 15 residues. V trimming: 2 bases; J trimming: 5 bases; junction bases outside the gene matches: 8. CDR3 DNA: TGTGCCAGCAGTGAATCATATGGGACAGATACTGAAGCTTTCTTT. This codes for CASSESYGTDTEAFF. The full variable domain, its missing parts supplied by reference TRBV2 and TRBJ1-1, is EPEVTQTPSHQVTQMGQEVILRCVPISNHLYFYWYRQILGQKVEFLVSFYNNEISEKSEIFDDQFSVERPDGSNFTLKIRSTKLEDSAMYFCASSESYGTDTEAFFGQGTRLTVV.

This clonotype has a single count. The chain has TRBV12-3 or TRBV12-4 and TRBJ1-2; D is undetermined. The length of the CDR3 is 13 residues. Trimming removed 6 bases from V and 2 bases from J, with 10 bases in between. The CDR3 DNA reads TGTGCCAGCAGAATGGACGGGAACTATGGCTACACCTTC. Its protein product is CASRMDGNYGYTF.

This sequence joins TRBV12-3 or TRBV12-4 and TRBJ2-2; 10 positions match TRBD1. J gave up 5 bases and V 5 bases, and 8 bases lay outside the gene matches. The CDR3 sequence is 16 residues long. CDR3 coding DNA: TGTGCCAGCAGTCCCCTTTGGGACAGGGGAACCGGGGAGCTGTTTTTT. Protein: CASSPLWDRGTGELFF.

This sequence joins TRBV10-3 and TRBJ2-2; D not certain. Germline values: CDR1 ENHRY, CDR2 SYGVKD. This CDR3 comprises 15 residues. V was shortened by 7 bases and J by 4 bases, with 16 bases between the two germline ends. CDR3 sequence: CAINSAKGTTGELFF. The CDR3 DNA follows: TGTGCCATCAACTCCGCAAAGGGTACCACCGGGGAGCTGTTTTTT.

The gene calls are TRBV12-3 or TRBV12-4 and TRBJ2-7; 7 bases align to TRBD2. J gave up 7 bases and V 3 bases, and 3 bases lay outside the gene matches. The CDR3 has 12 amino acids. In DNA form, the CDR3 reads TGTGCCAGCAGTTTCTCAGCGGGGGAGCAGTACTTC. Its protein is CASSFSAGEQYF.

This clonotype was recorded at least ten times. The V and J genes are TRBV7-2 and TRBJ1-2; 12 nucleotides match TRBD1. The CDR3 has 17 residues. Germline loops: CDR1 SGHTA, CDR2 FQGNSA. J was trimmed by 7 bases and V by 2 bases; bases with no gene match: 11. CDR3: CASSLTGQGARTGGYTF. In DNA form, the CDR3 reads TGTGCCAGCAGCTTAACGGGACAGGGGGCAAGGACGGGTGGCTACACCTTC. Full variable domain (rest looked up from reference TRBV7-2 and TRBJ1-2): GAGVSQSPSNKVTEKGKDVELRCDPISGHTALYWYRQSLGQGLEFLIYFQGNSAPDKSGLPSDRFSAERTGGSVSTLTIQRTQQEDSAVYLCASSLTGQGARTGGYTFGSGTRLTVV.

This chain uses TRBV10-3 with TRBJ1-4; 8 bases line up with TRBD1. Germline CDR1 is ENHRY and CDR2 is SYGVKD. Germline trimming cut 4 bases from V and 5 bases from J; bases unmatched to any gene: 9. This CDR3 spans 16 amino acids. As DNA, the CDR3 is TGTGCCATCAGTGCTGCCTGGACAGGGCAAAATGAAAAACTGTTTTTT. This sequence encodes CAISAAWTGQNEKLFF.

The V and J genes are TRBV20-1 and TRBJ2-7; D possibly matches TRBD1 or TRBD2 (6 bases each). Trimming took off 4 bases at V and 5 bases at J, with 21 bases between the two ends. The CDR3 covers 15 residues. Germline loops: CDR1 DFQATT, CDR2 SNEGSKA (reference sequence). The CDR3 coding sequence is TGCAGTGCTACGCGACTGGAGGGGGGAATGGACGAGCAGTACTTC. The encoded protein is CSATRLEGGMDEQYF.

The V and J genes are TRBV2 and TRBJ2-3; 8 bases are a match to TRBD1. This CDR3 contains 14 residues. Looked up from germline, CDR1 is SNHLY and CDR2 is FYNNEI. Trimming at V came to 10 bases and at J to 3 bases, leaving 9 bases not matched to a gene. CDR3 sequence reads: CATETRTGTDTQYF. CDR3 DNA sequence: TGTGCCACCGAAACGAGGACAGGGACAGATACGCAGTATTTT.

This rearrangement joins TRBV2 to TRBJ2-5; D possibly corresponds to TRBD2 (6 bases). This CDR3 region has 14 residues. Germline V gives CDR1 SNHLY, CDR2 FYNNEI. Between the trimmed V and J ends, which lost 5 bases and 1 base, there was a span of 11 bases. In nucleotides, the CDR3 is TGTGCCAGCAGTCGACTAGGTTCCCAAGAGACCCAGTACTTC. It translates to CASSRLGSQETQYF.

This clonotype was seen repeatedly, ten times or more. This chain connects TRBV12-3 or TRBV12-4 to TRBJ2-7; 10 bases are a match to TRBD2. Trimming cost V 5 bases and J 3 bases; bases outside gene matches: 7. The CDR3 extends over 15 amino acids. CDR3 sequence: CASSPRLAGGYEQYF. CDR3 nucleotide sequence: TGTGCCAGCAGTCCCCGACTAGCGGGCGGCTACGAGCAGTACTTC.

This clonotype was found a few times. This chain connects TRBV12-3 or TRBV12-4 to TRBJ2-3; tentatively, D is TRBD2 (6 bases). CDR3 length: 15 amino acids. Between the trimmed V and J ends, which lost 3 bases and 1 base, there was a span of 11 bases. CDR3 protein: CASSFPPGGTDTQYF. CDR3 nucleotide sequence: TGTGCCAGCAGTTTCCCGCCGGGGGGCACAGATACGCAGTATTTT.

V and J are TRBV7-2 and TRBJ1-5, with TRBD1 as a possible D gene (5 bases). This CDR3 region has 16 residues. Deletions cut 4 bases from V and 1 base from J, with 14 bases between. Germline V lookup: CDR1 SGHTA, CDR2 FQGNSA. This chain's CDR3 is CASSSAGAWSNQPQHF. Written as DNA, the CDR3 is TGTGCCAGCAGCTCCGCCGGGGCTTGGAGCAATCAGCCCCAGCATTTT.

CDR3 amino acids: CASASTTGSYNSPLHF. CDR3 DNA sequence: TGTGCCAGCGCAAGCACGACGGGCTCCTATAATTCACCCCTCCACTTT. V is TRBV27 and J is TRBJ1-6; D gene uncertain. Germline CDR1 MNHEY, CDR2 SMNVEV (reference sequence). This CDR3 region has 16 residues. With 8 bases removed from V and 0 bases from J, the gap between germline ends came to 14 bases.

The chain recombines TRBV20-1 with TRBJ2-3; D not resolved. V lost 4 bases and J lost 0, with 11 bases in between. The CDR3 sequence is 14 residues long. Looked up from germline, CDR1 is DFQATT and CDR2 is SNEGSKA (reference sequence). The CDR3 coding sequence is TGCAGTGCTATAGAGGATACGAGCACAGATACGCAGTATTTT. Protein product: CSAIEDTSTDTQYF.